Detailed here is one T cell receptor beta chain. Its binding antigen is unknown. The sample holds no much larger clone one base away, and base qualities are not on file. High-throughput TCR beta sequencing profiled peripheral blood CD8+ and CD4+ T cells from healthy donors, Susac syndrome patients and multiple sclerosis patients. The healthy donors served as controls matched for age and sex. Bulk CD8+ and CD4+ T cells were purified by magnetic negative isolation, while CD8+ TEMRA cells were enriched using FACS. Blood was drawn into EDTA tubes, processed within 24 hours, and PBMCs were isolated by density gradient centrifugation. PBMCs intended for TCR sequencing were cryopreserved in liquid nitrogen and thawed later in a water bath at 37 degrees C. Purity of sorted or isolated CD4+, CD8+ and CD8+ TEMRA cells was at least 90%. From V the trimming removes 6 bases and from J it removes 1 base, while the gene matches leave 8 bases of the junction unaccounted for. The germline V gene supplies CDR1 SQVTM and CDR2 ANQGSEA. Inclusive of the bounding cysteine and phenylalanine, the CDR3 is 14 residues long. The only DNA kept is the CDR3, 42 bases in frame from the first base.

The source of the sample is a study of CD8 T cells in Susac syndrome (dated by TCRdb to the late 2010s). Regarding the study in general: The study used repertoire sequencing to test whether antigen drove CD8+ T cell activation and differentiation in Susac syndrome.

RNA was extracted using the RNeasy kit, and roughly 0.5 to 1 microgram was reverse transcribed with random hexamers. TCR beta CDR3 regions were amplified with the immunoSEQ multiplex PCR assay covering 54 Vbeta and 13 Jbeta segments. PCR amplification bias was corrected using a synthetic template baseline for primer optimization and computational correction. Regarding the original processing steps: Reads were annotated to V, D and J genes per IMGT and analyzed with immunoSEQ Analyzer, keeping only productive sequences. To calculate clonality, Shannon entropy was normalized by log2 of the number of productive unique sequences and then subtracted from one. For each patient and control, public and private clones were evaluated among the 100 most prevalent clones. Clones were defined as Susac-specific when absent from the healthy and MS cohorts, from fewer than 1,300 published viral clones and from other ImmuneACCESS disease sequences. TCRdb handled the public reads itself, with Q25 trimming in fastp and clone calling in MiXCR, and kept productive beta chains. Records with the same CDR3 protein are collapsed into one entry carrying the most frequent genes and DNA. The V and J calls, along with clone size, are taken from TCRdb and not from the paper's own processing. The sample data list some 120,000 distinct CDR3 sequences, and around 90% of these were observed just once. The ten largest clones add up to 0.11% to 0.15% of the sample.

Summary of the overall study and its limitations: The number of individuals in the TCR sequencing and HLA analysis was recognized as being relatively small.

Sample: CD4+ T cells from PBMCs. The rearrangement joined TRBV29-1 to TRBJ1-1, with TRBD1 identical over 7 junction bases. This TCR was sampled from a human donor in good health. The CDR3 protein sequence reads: CSVGGGLGNTEAFF. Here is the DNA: TGCAGCGTCGGAGGGGGCTTGGGGAACACTGAAGCTTTCTTT.